The next 17 T cell receptor beta chains were all read from a single sample in a study of T cell responses to AZD1222 COVID-19 vaccine. The protocol was immunoSEQ multiplex PCR, while the TCRdb copy is restricted to in-frame clones and leaves out a portion. This table holds about 56,000 clones, approximately 86% found once. This specimen consisted of peripheral blood, obtained 28 days after the second AZD1222 dose. The origin of the receptors is an adult who received the AZD1222 COVID-19 vaccine.

This rearrangement joins TRBV19 to TRBJ2-3; 12 bases are a match to TRBD2. J was trimmed by 8 bases and V by 6 bases; bases with no gene match: 12. This CDR3 comprises 16 residues. The V gene's germline CDR1 is LNHDA and CDR2 SQIVND (reference sequence). CDR3 amino acids: CASSFNPGLAGSTQYF. The CDR3 nucleotides read TGTGCCAGTAGCTTCAACCCCGGACTAGCGGGGTCTACGCAGTATTTT.

The chain links TRBV30 to TRBJ1-4; D unclear. V was shortened by 4 bases and J by 0 bases, with 9 bases between the two germline ends. The V gene's germline CDR1 is GTSNPN and CDR2 SVGIG (reference sequence). The CDR3 has 14 amino acids. CDR3 nucleotide sequence: TGTGCCTGGACGAGTCCTCCAACTAATGAAAAACTGTTTTTT. Translation: CAWTSPPTNEKLFF.

The J gene is TRBJ1-2, the V gene TRBV9, with D unclear. V dropped 0 bases and J dropped 5 bases, with 8 bases sitting between them. This CDR3 is 13 amino acids long. In germline, CDR1 is SGDLS, CDR2 YYNGEE. DNA for the CDR3: TGTGCCAGCAGCGTAGACGAGGATTATGGCTACACCTTC. Translation: CASSVDEDYGYTF.

The J gene is TRBJ1-1, the V gene TRBV27; D call uncertain. The V and J ends lost 3 bases and 5 bases respectively, with 10 bases between them. Looked up from germline, CDR1 is MNHEY and CDR2 is SMNVEV (reference sequence). This CDR3 is built from 13 residues. The CDR3 sequence is CASSFKETTEAFF. The CDR3 DNA sequence: TGTGCCAGCAGTTTCAAGGAGACGACTGAAGCTTTCTTT.

J is TRBJ2-6 and V is TRBV20-1; TRBD2 might be the D (5 bases). CDR1 is DFQATT, CDR2 SNEGSKA, per germline (reference sequence). The CDR3 is 15 residues long. Trimming took 3 bases from V and 3 from J, leaving 12 bases between them. The CDR3 protein is CSASAAAGGANVLTF. The DNA of the CDR3 is TGCAGTGCTAGTGCGGCGGCGGGTGGGGCCAACGTCCTGACTTTC.

This chain joins TRBV7-8 and TRBJ2-7; D unclear. The V gene lost 2 bases and the J gene lost 0 bases, with 8 bases spanning the gap. Germline assignment: CDR1 SGHVS and CDR2 FQNEAQ. The CDR3 length is 14 residues. The CDR3 DNA follows: TGTGCCAGCAGCTTATATCCGAGCTCCTACGAGCAGTACTTC. Translated: CASSLYPSSYEQYF.

The chain links TRBV28 to TRBJ2-3; 12 nucleotides line up with TRBD2. V shed 4 bases and J 6 bases; nucleotides not matched to a gene: 5. This CDR3 comprises 15 residues. Germline V gene sequence: CDR1 MDHEN, CDR2 SYDVKM. CDR3 amino acids: CASSSTSGSPDTQYF. CDR3 in DNA: TGTGCCAGCAGTTCGACTAGCGGGAGTCCCGATACGCAGTATTTT.

The chain carries TRBV19 and TRBJ2-1, with a tentative D call TRBD2 (6 bases). V dropped 3 bases and J dropped 3 bases, with 9 bases sitting between them. The CDR3 has 14 amino acids. CDR1 is LNHDA and CDR2 is SQIVND in the germline V gene (reference sequence). The CDR3 protein is CASSMGLDYNEQFF. CDR3 bases: TGTGCCAGTAGTATGGGACTGGACTACAATGAGCAGTTCTTC. Looking up the rest from reference TRBV19 and TRBJ2-1 gives the full variable domain: DGGITQSPKYLFRKEGQNVTLSCEQNLNHDAMYWYRQDPGQGLRLIYYSQIVNDFQKGDIAEGYSVSREKKESFPLTVTSAQKNPTAFYLCASSMGLDYNEQFFGPGTRLTVL.

The chain couples TRBV19 to TRBJ1-4, with D possibly TRBD1 on 5 matching bases. The CDR3 has 15 residues. From germline, CDR1 is LNHDA and CDR2 SQIVND (reference sequence). V shed 0 bases and J shed 8 bases, with 13 bases lying between them. The CDR3 loop reads CASSIDSQGREKLFF. In DNA, the CDR3 is TGTGCCAGTAGTATAGATTCCCAGGGAAGGGAAAAACTGTTTTTT.

In its sample, this clone is medium-sized. V and J are TRBV21-1 and TRBJ2-4; the table's D call of TRBD2 was not tested on the DNA. TRBV21-1 is reported as a pseudogene. The CDR3 is 11 residues long. Here the CDR3 reads CASSIGNIQYF. DNA for the CDR3: TGTGCCAGCAGCATCGGAAACATTCAGTACTTC.

The rearrangement uses TRBV28 and TRBJ2-3; D remains ambiguous. The germline V gene has CDR1 MDHEN and CDR2 SYDVKM. CDR3 length: 14 residues. V lost 2 bases and J 2 bases, leaving 8 bases between the germline ends. DNA for the CDR3: TGTGCCAGCAGTTTACTCCCGGACACAGATACGCAGTATTTT. The encoded protein is CASSLLPDTDTQYF.

This chain joins TRBV18 and TRBJ1-2; 9 positions agree with TRBD1. CDR1 KGHSH and CDR2 LQKENI come from the germline V gene. V was clipped by 4 bases and J by 7 bases; unmatched bases: 7. The CDR3 extends over 14 amino acids. The CDR3 DNA follows: TGTGCCAGCTCACAAAGGGACAGGGACAGTGGCTACACCTTC. It encodes CASSQRDRDSGYTF.

The chain couples TRBV16 to TRBJ1-2, with TRBD1 identical over 8 bases. CDR3 length equals 14 residues. V trimming: 2 bases; J trimming: 7 bases; junction bases outside the gene matches: 6. Per germline, CDR1 KGHSY and CDR2 FQNENV. The CDR3 nucleotides read TGTGCCAGCAGCCAAGACAGGGGAAGGGGTGGCTACACCTTC. This gives the protein CASSQDRGRGGYTF.

This chain joins TRBV19 and TRBJ1-2, with D unresolved. The CDR3 covers 10 residues. Germline-derived CDR1 and CDR2 are LNHDA and SQIVND (reference sequence). Trimming took 7 bases from V and 6 from J, leaving 6 bases between them. CDR3 loop: CASKGNGYTF. CDR3 DNA: TGTGCCAGTAAAGGGAATGGCTACACCTTC.

A single count supports this clone. The chain joins TRBV5-5 to TRBJ1-2; 7 bases fit TRBD1. The CDR3 has 15 amino acids. The V gene's germline CDR1 is SGHKS and CDR2 YYEKEE (reference sequence). The V gene end was trimmed by 5 bases and the J gene end by 0 bases; junction bases not matched to a gene: 7. CDR3 coding DNA: TGTGCCAGCAGTTCCACAGGGGCAGCTAACTATGGCTACACCTTC. It specifies CASSSTGAANYGYTF.

This chain joins TRBV12-3 or TRBV12-4 and TRBJ2-5; D gene ambiguous. Trimming shortened V by 3 bases and J by 3 bases, and 8 bases separated the two germline ends. The CDR3 length is 13 residues. The CDR3 coding sequence is TGTGCCAGCAGTTTTTATTCAGAAGAGACCCAGTACTTC. As protein: CASSFYSEETQYF.

The V call is TRBV9, the J call TRBJ2-5; tentatively, D is TRBD1 or TRBD2 (5 bases each). The CDR3 sequence is 16 residues long. CDR1 and CDR2 (germline): SGDLS, YYNGEE. V was shortened by 4 bases and J by 1 base, with 17 bases between the two germline ends. The CDR3 is CASSHPKVGTQETQYF. DNA for the CDR3: TGTGCCAGCAGCCACCCCAAGGTGGGGACCCAAGAGACCCAGTACTTC.